The 14 T cell receptor beta chains below all came from one sample that was sequenced in a study of chemoradiotherapy in HPV16-positive cancers. TCRdb keeps only in-frame clones here, not all; method: immunoSEQ multiplex PCR. The data contain some 30,000 clones, 84% of them seen just once; the ten biggest clones take up less than 6%. Specimen: blood, collected from a patient who underwent chemoradiotherapy. The receptor source for this set is a human donor with HPV-associated anogenital cancer.

The V and J genes are TRBV15 and TRBJ2-7; 7 bases map to TRBD1. Unmatched junction bases numbered 6, after V lost 3 bases and J lost 4 bases. Germline values: CDR1 LNHNV, CDR2 YYDKDF (reference sequence). The CDR3 contains 14 residues. The CDR3 nucleotides read TGTGCCACCAGCAGTCCGGACAGGCGATACGAGCAGTACTTC. It codes for CATSSPDRRYEQYF.

The chain joins TRBV6-5 to TRBJ1-3; 7 bases line up with TRBD1. V dropped 8 bases and J dropped 4; count of bases not matched to a gene: 2. The CDR3 runs to 12 residues. CDR1 and CDR2 (germline): MNHEY, SVGAGI. The CDR3 region is CASGTEGNTIYF. DNA of the CDR3: TGTGCCAGCGGGACAGAAGGAAACACCATATATTTT.

This chain connects TRBV6-5 to TRBJ2-7, with TRBD1 matching 9 bases. CDR3 size: 15 residues. Unmatched junction bases numbered 7, after V lost 3 bases and J lost 4 bases. Germline-derived CDR1 and CDR2 are MNHEY and SVGAGI. CDR3 in DNA: TGTGCCAGCAGTTATGTACAGGGGGCGAGTTACGAGCAGTACTTC. The encoded protein is CASSYVQGASYEQYF.

J is TRBJ2-3 and V is TRBV6-1, with 12 bases matching TRBD2. Per the germline V gene, CDR1 is MNHNS and CDR2 is SASEGT. The ends lost 4 bases at V and 6 bases at J; junction bases unmatched: 5. The CDR3 runs 15 residues. The CDR3 is CASSVRTSGTDTQYF. The CDR3 nucleotides read TGTGCCAGCAGTGTACGGACTAGCGGGACCGATACGCAGTATTTT.

This sequence joins TRBV23-1 and TRBJ2-3; D assignment may be TRBD1 or TRBD2 (5 bases each). TRBV23-1 is annotated as an ORF whose role is uncertain. The CDR3 is 18 amino acids. Trimming pared 4 bases from V and 1 base from J, leaving 21 bases between. DNA for the CDR3: TGCGCCAGCAGTCCAACGGTGAGGGAAGGGACCCGCACAGATACGCAGTATTTT. Protein sequence: CASSPTVREGTRTDTQYF.

The chain employs TRBV5-1 and TRBJ2-7, with D maybe TRBD1 (6 bases). CDR1 and CDR2 from the germline V gene are SGHRS and YFSETQ. This CDR3 is built from 13 residues. Trimming took off 0 bases at V and 2 bases at J, with 6 bases between the two ends. The CDR3 DNA reads as TGCGCCAGCAGCTTGGGGGACACCTACGAGCAGTACTTC. Its translation is CASSLGDTYEQYF.

The V and J genes are TRBV6-1 and TRBJ1-5; no clear D gene. The V end lost 4 bases, the J end lost 0 bases, and 13 bases lay between the germline ends. Germline V gene lookup returns CDR1 MNHNS and CDR2 SASEGT. CDR3 length: 16 residues. The CDR3 DNA follows: TGTGCCAGCAGTGTCGGATCGGCGTATAGCAATCAGCCCCAGCATTTT. Protein sequence: CASSVGSAYSNQPQHF.

This clone occurred a few times. The rearrangement links TRBV5-1 to TRBJ2-2; D unclear. Germline assignment: CDR1 SGHRS and CDR2 YFSETQ. The CDR3 is 16 amino acids. V was clipped by 3 bases and J by 3 bases, with 15 bases between them. CDR3 loop: CASSSLVQADTGELFF. CDR3 in DNA: TGCGCCAGCAGCTCCCTCGTCCAGGCCGACACCGGGGAGCTGTTTTTT.

J is TRBJ2-1 and V is TRBV7-6, with D hard to call. The germline CDR1 and CDR2 sequences are SGHVS and FNYEAQ. This CDR3 has 13 amino acids. V lost 1 base, J lost 6 bases, and 7 bases lay in between. The CDR3 DNA reads TGTGCCAGCAGCTTAGACATCGGCAATGAGCAGTTCTTC. It specifies CASSLDIGNEQFF. Full variable domain (outside the CDR3, taken from reference TRBV7-6 and TRBJ2-1): GAGVSQSPRYKVTKRGQDVALRCDPISGHVSLYWYRQALGQGPEFLTYFNYEAQQDKSGLPNDRFSAERPEGSISTLTIQRTEQRDSAMYRCASSLDIGNEQFFGPGTRLTVL.

The J gene is TRBJ1-2, the V gene TRBV2, with D tentatively TRBD1 (6 bases). The CDR3 has 13 amino acids. The germline gives CDR1 SNHLY, CDR2 FYNNEI. V was trimmed by 3 bases and J by 9 bases, leaving 14 bases between them. The DNA of the CDR3 is TGTGCCAGCAGTGATAGGGGGAGGGTGAGCTACACCTTC. As protein: CASSDRGRVSYTF.

V gene TRBV5-1 combines with J gene TRBJ1-1; D is ambiguous. The CDR3 is made up of 13 amino acids. V lost 4 bases, J lost 6 bases, and 13 bases lay in between. Per germline, CDR1 SGHRS and CDR2 YFSETQ. The CDR3 protein is CASSLDLGAEAFF. CDR3 bases: TGCGCCAGCAGCCTGGATTTGGGAGCTGAAGCTTTCTTT.

The chain couples TRBV28 to TRBJ1-1; D is uncertain. The CDR3 is 15 residues long. Germline V gene lookup returns CDR1 MDHEN and CDR2 SYDVKM. The ends were cut back, 5 bases at V and 6 bases at J, with 19 bases in the middle. The CDR3 here is CASSPVTDGYAEAFF. CDR3 sequence (DNA): TGTGCCAGCAGTCCCGTGACGGACGGGTACGCTGAAGCTTTCTTT.

This chain connects TRBV13 to TRBJ2-7, with TRBD2 identical over 14 bases. Germline V gene sequence: CDR1 PRHDT, CDR2 FYEKMQ (reference sequence). V gave up 4 bases and J gave up 1 base; unmatched junction bases: 3. The CDR3 is made up of 16 amino acids. CDR3 nucleotides: TGTGCCAGCAGCTCCGGGACTAGCGGGGGTTCCTACGAGCAGTACTTC. Its translation: CASSSGTSGGSYEQYF.

The count of this clone is one. V and J are TRBV4-2 and TRBJ2-2, with D maybe TRBD2 (6 bases). Germline V CDR1 and CDR2: LGHNA, YNFKEQ. The CDR3 consists of 14 residues. V was clipped by 4 bases and J by 4 bases, with 10 bases between them. This CDR3 reads CASSPRETTGELFF. Written as DNA, the CDR3 is TGTGCCAGCAGCCCTCGGGAGACCACCGGGGAGCTGTTTTTT.